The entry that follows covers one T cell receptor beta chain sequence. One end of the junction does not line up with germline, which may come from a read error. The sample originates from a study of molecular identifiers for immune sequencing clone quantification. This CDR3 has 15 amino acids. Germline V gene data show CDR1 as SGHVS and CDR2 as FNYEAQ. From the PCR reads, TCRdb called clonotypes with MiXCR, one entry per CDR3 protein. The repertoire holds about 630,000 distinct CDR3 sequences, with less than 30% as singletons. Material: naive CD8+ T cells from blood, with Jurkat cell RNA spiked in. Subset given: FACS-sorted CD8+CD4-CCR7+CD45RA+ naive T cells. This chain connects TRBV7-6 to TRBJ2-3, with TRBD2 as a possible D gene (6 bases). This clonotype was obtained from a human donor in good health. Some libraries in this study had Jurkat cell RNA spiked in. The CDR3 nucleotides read TGTGCCAGCAGCTTAGCCGGGACTTCCACAGCTACGCAGTATTTT. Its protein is CASSLAGTSTATQYF.